Each of the 24 T cell receptor beta chains below was sequenced from the same sample in a study of T cells in localized non-small cell lung cancer. TCRdb keeps only in-frame clones here, not all; method: immunoSEQ multiplex PCR. The table lists 72,000 or so clones, around four fifths of them singletons. The sequences come from peripheral blood, collected before any cancer treatment. The receptor source for this set is a female donor of 60 years or more with stage I lung adenocarcinoma.

The chain couples TRBV6-5 to TRBJ1-5; TRBD1 agrees at 7 bases. This CDR3 spans 13 amino acids. Trimming removed 5 bases from V and 6 bases from J; junction bases left unmatched: 4. Germline V gives CDR1 MNHEY, CDR2 SVGAGI. In DNA, the CDR3 is TGTGCCAGCAGTAAGACAGGGATTCAGCCCCAGCATTTT. Its translation: CASSKTGIQPQHF.

The J gene is TRBJ2-7, the V gene TRBV27; 7 nucleotides match TRBD1. CDR1 and CDR2 (germline): MNHEY, SMNVEV (reference sequence). The trim removed 4 bases at V and 3 bases at J, leaving 15 bases unmatched. The CDR3 runs 17 residues. CDR3: CASSSLNRGGMGYEQYF. CDR3 DNA: TGTGCCAGCAGTTCTCTTAACAGGGGTGGGATGGGCTACGAGCAGTACTTC.

This sequence joins TRBV10-3 and TRBJ2-7; D is uncertain. The CDR3 sequence is 11 residues long. Trimming shortened V by 0 bases and J by 6 bases, and 3 bases separated the two germline ends. Per germline, CDR1 ENHRY and CDR2 SYGVKD. This CDR3 is CAISESREQYF. For the CDR3, the DNA is TGTGCCATCAGTGAGTCTCGCGAGCAGTACTTC.

The gene calls are TRBV2 and TRBJ1-1, with TRBD1 as a possible D gene (6 bases). The V and J ends lost 4 bases and 5 bases respectively, with 20 bases between them. The V gene's germline CDR1 is SNHLY and CDR2 FYNNEI. CDR3 length: 16 amino acids. The CDR3 sequence is CASSVGGYRQGTEAFF. The DNA for the CDR3 is TGTGCCAGCAGTGTAGGGGGGTACCGTCAGGGGACTGAAGCTTTCTTT.

This rearrangement joins TRBV19 to TRBJ1-2, with 8 positions matching TRBD1. The CDR3 spans 14 residues. From germline, CDR1 is LNHDA and CDR2 SQIVND (reference sequence). The trim removed 7 bases at V and 2 bases at J, leaving 6 bases unmatched. Written as DNA, the CDR3 is TGTGCCAGTATTCCGGACAGGGCCAACTATGGCTACACCTTC. It specifies CASIPDRANYGYTF.

This rearrangement joins TRBV29-1 to TRBJ2-2; 7 positions agree with TRBD1. The ends lost 3 bases at V and 4 bases at J; junction bases unmatched: 5. The CDR3 has 14 amino acids. Germline lookup yields CDR1 SQVTM and CDR2 ANQGSEA. CDR3 sequence (DNA): TGCAGCGTTGACGACAGGGATACCACCGGGGAGCTGTTTTTT. Its translation is CSVDDRDTTGELFF.

V gene TRBV19 combines with J gene TRBJ2-7, with 12 bases identical to TRBD2. With 0 bases clipped from V and 6 bases from J, the junction kept 9 bases outside the gene matches. There are 17 residues in the CDR3. Germline CDR1 is LNHDA and CDR2 is SQIVND (reference sequence). In nucleotides, the CDR3 is TGTGCCAGTAGTATAGACGCGACTAGCGGGAGCAAGGTCGAGCAGTACTTC. It specifies CASSIDATSGSKVEQYF.

The chain recombines TRBV19 with TRBJ1-4, with 8 nucleotides matching TRBD1. CDR3 length equals 13 residues. Trimming took 5 bases from V and 7 from J; bases not matched to a gene: 3. Germline CDR1 is LNHDA and CDR2 is SQIVND (reference sequence). CDR3 coding DNA: TGTGCCAGTAGTGCGGGACAGGTTGAAAAACTGTTTTTT. Its protein product is CASSAGQVEKLFF. Full variable domain (outside the CDR3, taken from reference TRBV19 and TRBJ1-4): DGGITQSPKYLFRKEGQNVTLSCEQNLNHDAMYWYRQDPGQGLRLIYYSQIVNDFQKGDIAEGYSVSREKKESFPLTVTSAQKNPTAFYLCASSAGQVEKLFFGSGTQLSVL.

This clone was recorded only once. The chain links TRBV7-2 to TRBJ2-2, with a possible D match to TRBD2 (7 bases). The germline V and J ends were trimmed by 5 bases and 15 bases, with 19 bases remaining between them. CDR1 is SGHTA and CDR2 is FQGNSA in the germline V gene. The CDR3 spans 13 residues. This CDR3 is CASSALARGGMFF. CDR3 nucleotides: TGTGCCAGCAGCGCCCTAGCCAGGGGAGGGATGTTTTTT.

The chain couples TRBV6-5 to TRBJ1-1, with unresolved D. Germline V gene lookup returns CDR1 MNHEY and CDR2 SVGAGI. The CDR3 totals 14 residues. The V and J ends lost 0 bases and 12 bases respectively, with 17 bases between them. This chain's CDR3 is CASSYSIMVADPFF. The CDR3 nucleotides are TGTGCCAGCAGTTACTCAATAATGGTGGCGGATCCTTTCTTT.

The rearrangement links TRBV6-1 to TRBJ1-5; tentative D call: TRBD1 (5 bases). Germline V lookup: CDR1 MNHNS, CDR2 SASEGT. The V and J ends lost 7 bases and 1 base respectively, with 14 bases between them. The CDR3 totals 15 residues. This chain's CDR3 is CASIPGLGSNQPQHF. DNA of the CDR3: TGTGCCAGCATTCCGGGGCTGGGGAGCAATCAGCCCCAGCATTTT.

The chain employs TRBV7-6 and TRBJ2-1; D may correspond to TRBD1 or TRBD2 (5 bases each). The CDR3 length is 13 residues. Germline values: CDR1 SGHVS, CDR2 FNYEAQ. V lost 3 bases and J 5 bases, leaving 8 bases between the germline ends. CDR3 nucleotides: TGTGCCAGCAGCTTGGGGACGAACAATGAGCAGTTCTTC. Translation: CASSLGTNNEQFF.

The chain is built from TRBV7-9 and TRBJ1-2; TRBD1 aligns across 7 bases. The CDR3 runs to 14 residues. The ends lost 1 base at V and 6 bases at J; junction bases unmatched: 5. Germline CDR1 SEHNR, CDR2 FQNEAQ (reference sequence). The CDR3 bases are TGTGCCAGCAGCTTAGGGTCAGGGGGTGATGGCTACACCTTC. It specifies CASSLGSGGDGYTF.

CDR3 amino acids: CASSLGTLREQFF. CDR3 DNA sequence: TGTGCCAGCAGCTTAGGGACCCTGAGGGAGCAGTTCTTC. V usage is TRBV7-3 and J usage is TRBJ2-1; D could derive from TRBD1 or TRBD2 (5 bases each). Trimming shortened V by 2 bases and J by 10 bases, and 12 bases separated the two germline ends. Per the germline V gene, CDR1 is SGHTA and CDR2 is FQGTGA. CDR3 length: 13 amino acids.

J is TRBJ1-1 and V is TRBV19, with 9 bases aligning to TRBD1. This CDR3 has 15 residues. V lost 4 bases to trimming and J lost 1 base; unmatched junction nucleotides: 4. In germline, CDR1 is LNHDA, CDR2 SQIVND (reference sequence). The CDR3 coding sequence is TGTGCCAGTAGTACACAGGGGGCTTCGAACACTGAAGCTTTCTTT. Protein product: CASSTQGASNTEAFF.

The J gene is TRBJ2-7, the V gene TRBV27, with a tentative D call TRBD2 (6 bases). Trimming removed 6 bases from V and 6 bases from J, with 12 bases in between. Germline CDR1 is MNHEY and CDR2 is SMNVEV (reference sequence). This CDR3 spans 12 amino acids. The CDR3 nucleotides read TGTGCCAGCAGCCCCCGGGGAGGCGAGCAGTACTTC. Translation gives CASSPRGGEQYF.

This chain joins TRBV21-1 and TRBJ1-2. TRBV21-1 is flagged as a pseudogene. This CDR3 contains 16 residues. The CDR3 DNA follows: TGTGCCAGCAGCGCTCAGACGGGGGACCCCGGCTATGGCTACACCTTC. This translates into CASSAQTGDPGYGYTF.

The chain combines TRBV11-2 with TRBJ1-4; the match to TRBD1 covers 8 bases. The V gene's germline CDR1 is SGHAT and CDR2 FQNNGV. The CDR3 consists of 16 residues. V was pared by 9 bases and J by 0 bases, with 9 bases of the junction left unmatched. CDR3 in DNA: TGTGCCAGTTCACAGGGGGAGTTCGCAACTAATGAAAAACTGTTTTTT. Its protein is CASSQGEFATNEKLFF. The whole variable domain, remainder taken from reference TRBV11-2 and TRBJ1-4, is EAGVAQSPRYKIIEKRQSVAFWCNPISGHATLYWYQQILGQGPKLLIQFQNNGVVDDSQLPKDRFSAERLKGVDSTLKIQPAKLEDSAVYLCASSQGEFATNEKLFFGSGTQLSVL.

The chain combines TRBV2 with TRBJ1-2, with 10 bases fitting TRBD1. Per the germline V gene, CDR1 is SNHLY and CDR2 is FYNNEI. The CDR3 has 14 amino acids. The J segment lost 8 bases and the V segment lost 6 bases, leaving 9 bases of the junction unmatched. The CDR3: CASRVGQGESGYTF. The CDR3 bases are TGTGCCAGCAGAGTCGGACAGGGGGAAAGCGGCTACACCTTC.

The gene calls are TRBV2 and TRBJ2-3; 9 bases match TRBD2. Germline lookup yields CDR1 SNHLY and CDR2 FYNNEI. With 5 bases clipped from V and 11 bases from J, the junction kept 2 bases outside the gene matches. The CDR3 consists of 11 residues. The CDR3 region is CASSTTSGQYF. The CDR3 DNA reads as TGTGCCAGCAGTACGACTAGCGGGCAGTATTTT.

The chain carries TRBV7-9 and TRBJ2-5; tentative D call: TRBD1 (6 bases). V gave up 5 bases and J gave up 0 bases, with 13 bases separating them. CDR1 is SEHNR, CDR2 FQNEAQ, per germline (reference sequence). This CDR3 is 15 amino acids long. CDR3: CASSPVRGYQETQYF. The CDR3 nucleotides are TGTGCCAGCAGCCCGGTGAGGGGGTACCAAGAGACCCAGTACTTC.

This clone was seen more than once but under ten times. J is TRBJ2-7 and V is TRBV7-2; 8 nucleotides align to TRBD2. The CDR3 consists of 15 residues. Germline V gene sequence: CDR1 SGHTA, CDR2 FQGNSA. Germline trimming cut 1 base from V and 5 bases from J; bases unmatched to any gene: 7. This CDR3 is CASSLDAGGPNEQYF. DNA for the CDR3: TGTGCCAGCAGCTTAGACGCGGGAGGCCCCAACGAGCAGTACTTC.

In this sample, this clone turned up a few times. This chain links TRBV30 with TRBJ1-4; 7 nucleotides align to TRBD1. Germline V gives CDR1 GTSNPN, CDR2 SVGIG (reference sequence). The CDR3 is made up of 14 amino acids. J was trimmed by 6 bases and V by 0 bases; bases with no gene match: 4. The DNA of the CDR3 is TGTGCCTGGAGTGTTGGGACAGTCGATGAAAAACTGTTTTTT. Encoded protein: CAWSVGTVDEKLFF.

The chain is built from TRBV4-1 and TRBJ1-2, with 10 bases matching TRBD1. Germline CDR1 reads MGHRA; CDR2 reads YSYEKL. The CDR3 has 17 residues. After removal of 0 bases from V and 8 bases from J, the junction contained 12 bases not matched to a gene. The CDR3 loop is CASSQDPDRGGSLGYTF. DNA of the CDR3: TGCGCCAGCAGCCAAGATCCGGACAGGGGGGGATCTTTGGGCTACACCTTC.